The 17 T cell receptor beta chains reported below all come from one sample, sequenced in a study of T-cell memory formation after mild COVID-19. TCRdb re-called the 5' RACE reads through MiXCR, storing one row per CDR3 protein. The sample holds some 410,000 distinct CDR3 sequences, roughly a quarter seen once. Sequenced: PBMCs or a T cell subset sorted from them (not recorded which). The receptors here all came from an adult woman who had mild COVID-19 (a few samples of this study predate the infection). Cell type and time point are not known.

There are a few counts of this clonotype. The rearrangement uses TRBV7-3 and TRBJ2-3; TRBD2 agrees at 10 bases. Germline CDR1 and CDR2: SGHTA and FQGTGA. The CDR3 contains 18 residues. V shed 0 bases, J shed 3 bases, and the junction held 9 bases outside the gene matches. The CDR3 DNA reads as TGTGCCAGCAGCTTAACTACCCAGCGGGGGGGCAGAACAGATACGCAGTATTTT. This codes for CASSLTTQRGGRTDTQYF.

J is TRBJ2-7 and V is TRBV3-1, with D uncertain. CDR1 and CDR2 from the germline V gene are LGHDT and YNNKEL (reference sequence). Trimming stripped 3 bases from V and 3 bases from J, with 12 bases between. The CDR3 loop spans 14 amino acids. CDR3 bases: TGTGCCAGCAGCCAGGCGCCGGCGAGCTACGAGCAGTACTTC. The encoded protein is CASSQAPASYEQYF.

The CDR3: CASSPLAGATVAETQYF. Here the CDR3 DNA reads TGTGCCAGCTCACCCTTGGCGGGCGCCACGGTTGCAGAGACCCAGTACTTC. The chain uses TRBV18 and TRBJ2-5, with D maybe TRBD2 (5 bases). The CDR3 is made up of 17 amino acids. V was cut by 3 bases and J by 4 bases, with 21 bases left in between. The germline V gene encodes CDR1 KGHSH and CDR2 LQKENI.

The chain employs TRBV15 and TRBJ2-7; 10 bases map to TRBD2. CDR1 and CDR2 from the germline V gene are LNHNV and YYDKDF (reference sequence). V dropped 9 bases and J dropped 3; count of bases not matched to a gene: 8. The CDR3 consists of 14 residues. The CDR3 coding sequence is TGTGCCACGGGTATAGCGGGGGGAATCTACGAGCAGTACTTC. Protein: CATGIAGGIYEQYF.

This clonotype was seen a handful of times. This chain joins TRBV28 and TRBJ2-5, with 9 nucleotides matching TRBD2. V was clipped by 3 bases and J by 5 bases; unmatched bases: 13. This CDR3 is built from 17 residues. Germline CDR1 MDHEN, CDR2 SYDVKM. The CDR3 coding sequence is TGTGCCAGCAGTTTGAAACGCATAGCGGGAGAGGGGGAGACCCAGTACTTC. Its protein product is CASSLKRIAGEGETQYF.

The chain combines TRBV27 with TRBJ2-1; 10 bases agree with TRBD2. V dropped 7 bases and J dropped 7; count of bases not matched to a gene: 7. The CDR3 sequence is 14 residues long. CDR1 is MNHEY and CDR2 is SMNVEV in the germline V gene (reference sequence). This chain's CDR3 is CASTRLAGRNEQFF. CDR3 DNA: TGTGCCAGCACTAGACTAGCGGGTAGGAATGAGCAGTTCTTC.

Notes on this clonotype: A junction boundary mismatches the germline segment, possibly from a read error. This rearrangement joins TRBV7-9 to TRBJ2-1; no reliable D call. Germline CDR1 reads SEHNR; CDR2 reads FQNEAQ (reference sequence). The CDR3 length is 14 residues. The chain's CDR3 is CDSSSIPRYNEQFF. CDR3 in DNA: TGTGACAGCAGCTCTATCCCCCGGTACAATGAGCAGTTCTTC.

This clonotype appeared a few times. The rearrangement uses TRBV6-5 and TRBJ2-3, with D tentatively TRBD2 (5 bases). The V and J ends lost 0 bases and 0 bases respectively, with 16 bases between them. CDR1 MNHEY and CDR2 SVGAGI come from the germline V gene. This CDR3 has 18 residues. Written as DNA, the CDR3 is TGTGCCAGCAGTTACTCGATTAGTGCGGGTCCTAGCACAGATACGCAGTATTTT. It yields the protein CASSYSISAGPSTDTQYF.

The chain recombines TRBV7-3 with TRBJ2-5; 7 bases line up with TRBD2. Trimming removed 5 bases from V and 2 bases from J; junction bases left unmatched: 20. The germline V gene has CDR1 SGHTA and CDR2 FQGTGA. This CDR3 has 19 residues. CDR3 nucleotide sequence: TGTGCCAGCAGCCTAAGAGACGTCACCGGGACTATAAAACAAGAGACCCAGTACTTC. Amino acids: CASSLRDVTGTIKQETQYF.

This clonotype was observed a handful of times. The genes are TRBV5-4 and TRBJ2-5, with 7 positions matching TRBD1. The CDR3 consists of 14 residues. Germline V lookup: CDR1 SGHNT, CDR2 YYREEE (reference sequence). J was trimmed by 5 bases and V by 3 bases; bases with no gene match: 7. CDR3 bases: TGTGCCAGCAGCTCGGAAGGGGGCTTTGAGACCCAGTACTTC. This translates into CASSSEGGFETQYF.

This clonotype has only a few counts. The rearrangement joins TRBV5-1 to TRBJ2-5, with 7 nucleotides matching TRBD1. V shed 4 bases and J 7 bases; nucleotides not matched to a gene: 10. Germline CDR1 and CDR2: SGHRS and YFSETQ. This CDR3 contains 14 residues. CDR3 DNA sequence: TGCGCCAGCAGCCTTGGGACAGAGAAGAGGACCCAGTACTTC. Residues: CASSLGTEKRTQYF.

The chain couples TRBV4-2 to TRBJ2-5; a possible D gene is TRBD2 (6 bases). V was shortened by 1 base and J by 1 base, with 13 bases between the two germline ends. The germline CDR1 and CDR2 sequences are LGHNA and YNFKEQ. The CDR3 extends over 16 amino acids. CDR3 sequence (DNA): TGTGCCAGCAGCCAAGGGCCGCGGGGTCTCCAAGAGACCCAGTACTTC. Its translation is CASSQGPRGLQETQYF.

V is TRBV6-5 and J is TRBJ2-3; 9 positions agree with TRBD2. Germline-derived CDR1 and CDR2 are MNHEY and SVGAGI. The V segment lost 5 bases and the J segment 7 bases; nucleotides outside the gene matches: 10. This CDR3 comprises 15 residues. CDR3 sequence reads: CASSQGAGGVNTQYF. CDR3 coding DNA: TGTGCCAGCAGTCAAGGAGCGGGAGGAGTTAATACGCAGTATTTT.

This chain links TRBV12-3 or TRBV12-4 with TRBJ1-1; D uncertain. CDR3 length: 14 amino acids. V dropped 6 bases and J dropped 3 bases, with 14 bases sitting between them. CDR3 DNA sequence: TGTGCCAGCAGATGGTCCTCCGGGGACACTGAAGCTTTCTTT. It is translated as CASRWSSGDTEAFF.

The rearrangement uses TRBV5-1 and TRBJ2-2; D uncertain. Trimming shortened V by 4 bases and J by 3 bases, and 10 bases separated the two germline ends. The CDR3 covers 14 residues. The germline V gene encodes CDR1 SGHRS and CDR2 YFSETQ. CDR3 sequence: CASSPRPDTGELFF. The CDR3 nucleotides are TGCGCCAGCAGCCCCAGACCCGACACCGGGGAGCTGTTTTTT.

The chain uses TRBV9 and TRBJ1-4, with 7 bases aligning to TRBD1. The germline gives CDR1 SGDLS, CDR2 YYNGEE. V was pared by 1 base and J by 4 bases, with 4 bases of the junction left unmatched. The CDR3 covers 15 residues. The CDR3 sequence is CASSVTGTVNEKLFF. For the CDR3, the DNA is TGTGCCAGCAGCGTAACCGGGACAGTTAATGAAAAACTGTTTTTT.

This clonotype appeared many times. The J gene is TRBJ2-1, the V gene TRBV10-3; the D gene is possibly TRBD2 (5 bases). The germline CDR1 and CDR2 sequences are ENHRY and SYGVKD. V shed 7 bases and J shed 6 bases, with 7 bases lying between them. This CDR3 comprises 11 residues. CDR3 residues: CAITAANEQFF. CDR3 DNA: TGTGCCATCACAGCGGCCAATGAGCAGTTCTTC.